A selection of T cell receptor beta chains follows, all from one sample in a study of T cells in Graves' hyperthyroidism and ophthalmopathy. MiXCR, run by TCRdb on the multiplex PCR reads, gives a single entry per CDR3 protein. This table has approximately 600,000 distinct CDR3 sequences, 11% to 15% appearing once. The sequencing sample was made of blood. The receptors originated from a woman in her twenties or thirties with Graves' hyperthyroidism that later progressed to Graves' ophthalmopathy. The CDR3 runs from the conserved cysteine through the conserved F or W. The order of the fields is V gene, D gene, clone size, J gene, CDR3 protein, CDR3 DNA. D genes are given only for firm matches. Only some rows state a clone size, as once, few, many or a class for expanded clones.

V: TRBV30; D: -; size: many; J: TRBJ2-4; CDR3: CAWTRGIQYF; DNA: TGTGCCTGGACTCGGGGCATTCAGTACTTC
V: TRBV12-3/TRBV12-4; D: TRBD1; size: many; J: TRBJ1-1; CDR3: CASNSGGNTEAFF; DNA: TGTGCCAGCAATTCAGGGGGCAACACTGAAGCTTTCTTT
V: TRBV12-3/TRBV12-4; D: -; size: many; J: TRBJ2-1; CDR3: CASSSGTFSYNEQFF; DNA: TGTGCCAGCAGCTCCGGGACCTTTTCCTACAATGAGCAGTTCTTC
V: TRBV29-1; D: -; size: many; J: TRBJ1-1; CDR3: CSAGGGDNTEAFF; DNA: TGCAGCGCCGGAGGAGGAGATAACACTGAAGCTTTCTTT
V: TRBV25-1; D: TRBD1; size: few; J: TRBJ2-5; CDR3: CASRNRGLWETQYF; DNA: TGTGCCAGCAGAAACAGGGGGCTCTGGGAGACCCAGTACTTC
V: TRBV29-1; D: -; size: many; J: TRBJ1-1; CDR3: CSVVYWLPNTEAFF; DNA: TGCAGCGTTGTATACTGGCTCCCTAACACTGAAGCTTTCTTT
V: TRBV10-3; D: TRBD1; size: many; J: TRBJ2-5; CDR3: CAISEGTGLETQYF; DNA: TGTGCCATCAGTGAAGGGACAGGGCTTGAGACCCAGTACTTC
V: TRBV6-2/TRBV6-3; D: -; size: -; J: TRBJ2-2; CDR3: CASSYGYTGELFF; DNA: TGTGCCAGCAGTTATGGTTACACCGGGGAGCTGTTTTTT
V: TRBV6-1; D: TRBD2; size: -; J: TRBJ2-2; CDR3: CASIKREGNTGELFF; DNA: TGTGCCAGCATAAAGCGGGAGGGGAACACCGGGGAGCTGTTTTTT
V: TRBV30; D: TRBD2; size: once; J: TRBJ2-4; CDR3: CAWSVKLAGGIKNIQYF; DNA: TGTGCCTGGAGTGTAAAGCTAGCGGGAGGGATCAAAAACATTCAGTACTTC
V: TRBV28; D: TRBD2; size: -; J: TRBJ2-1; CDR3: CASLSGRVGSEQFF; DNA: TGTGCCAGTTTAAGCGGGAGGGTCGGCAGTGAGCAGTTCTTC
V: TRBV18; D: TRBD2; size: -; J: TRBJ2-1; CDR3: CASSPPGLAGLNEQFF; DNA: TGTGCCAGCTCACCACCGGGACTAGCGGGACTCAATGAGCAGTTCTTC
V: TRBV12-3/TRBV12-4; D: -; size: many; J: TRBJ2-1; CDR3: CASRRLGGAGDEQFF; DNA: TGTGCCAGCAGGCGTTTAGGGGGGGCAGGGGATGAGCAGTTCTTC
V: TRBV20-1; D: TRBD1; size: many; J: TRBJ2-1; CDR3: CSARQGSYNEQFF; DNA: TGCAGTGCAAGACAGGGGTCCTACAATGAGCAGTTCTTC
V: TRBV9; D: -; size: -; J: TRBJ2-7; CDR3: CASSPRRGMGYEQYF; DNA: TGTGCCAGCAGCCCCCGCCGCGGGATGGGCTACGAGCAGTACTTC